This paragraph reports one T cell receptor beta chain. The entry originates in a study of shared clonotypes between healthy human individuals. The V gene's germline CDR1 is MNHEY and CDR2 SVGAGI. Trimming stripped 4 bases from V and 2 bases from J, with 11 bases between. The CDR3 consists of 14 residues. Generated by immunoSEQ multiplex PCR, the TCRdb table keeps only in-frame clones and is missing some. Of around 750,000 clones listed, about 74% are singletons. V gene TRBV6-5 combines with J gene TRBJ1-1; D unresolved. Input material: memory CD4+ T cells sorted from blood. Indicated subset: CD45RA-negative fraction. The receptor comes from a woman in her thirties in good health. The chain's CDR3 is CASSSWTGNTEAFF. The DNA of the CDR3 is TGTGCCAGCAGTTCATGGACGGGCAACACTGAAGCTTTCTTT.